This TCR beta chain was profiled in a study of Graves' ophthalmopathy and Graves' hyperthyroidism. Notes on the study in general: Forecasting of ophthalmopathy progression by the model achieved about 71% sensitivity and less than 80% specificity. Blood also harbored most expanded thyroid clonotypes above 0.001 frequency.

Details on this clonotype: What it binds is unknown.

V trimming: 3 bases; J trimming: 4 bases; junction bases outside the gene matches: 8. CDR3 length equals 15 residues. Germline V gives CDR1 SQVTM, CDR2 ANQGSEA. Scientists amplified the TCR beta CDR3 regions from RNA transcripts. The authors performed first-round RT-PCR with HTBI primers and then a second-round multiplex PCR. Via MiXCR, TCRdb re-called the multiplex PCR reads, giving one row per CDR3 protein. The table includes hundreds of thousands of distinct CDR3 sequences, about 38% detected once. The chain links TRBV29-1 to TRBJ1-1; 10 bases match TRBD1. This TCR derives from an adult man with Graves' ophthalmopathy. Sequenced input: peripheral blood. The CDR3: CSVDPGQGLSTEAFF. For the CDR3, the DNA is TGCAGCGTTGACCCGGGACAGGGGCTGAGCACTGAAGCTTTCTTT.